This T cell receptor (beta chain) was recovered during a study of blood T cell repertoires in COVID-19 (dated by TCRdb to 2019 to 2021). Background on the whole study: Collaborator samples came from the United States, Italy and Spain and covered acute and convalescent phases of COVID-19. The repertoires were released in a freely available public database meant as a resource for research on the immune response to SARS-CoV-2. Sample metadata almost always included a de-identified subject ID, COVID-19 status, age in years and sex. The material from the prospective study consisted of cDNA or gDNA derived from T cells, B-cell-depleted T cells, or PBMCs. Where available, HLA class I and class II types were taken from metadata supplied by the sample provider and were not determined by assay-based typing. The samples were drawn from two sources: the first 160 participants of the ongoing ImmuneRACE study, and 950 to 1,500 subjects contributed by 6 global collaborators. Deeply sampled blood TCRbeta repertoires from subjects exposed to, actively infected with, or recovered from COVID-19 were included in the dataset. On the study overall, not on this receptor specifically: The quantity of clinical and demographic metadata differed by source and by participant and was supplied without curation.

The trim is 2 bases for V and 3 bases for J, with a gap of 11 bases between the germline ends. The germline V gene supplies CDR1 MDHEN and CDR2 SYDVKM. Counted from cysteine to phenylalanine, this CDR3 has 14 amino acids. Only the CDR3 portion is preserved as DNA: 42 bases, with reading frame beginning at the first base. Comments on this clone: Its cognate antigen has yet to be identified. Base qualities are not at hand, and no much larger clone is one base apart.

One collaborating source in Seattle enrolled patients while the patients were actively infected and followed the patients over time throughout the course of disease. Each collaborating institution followed its own protocols to collect whole blood in K2EDTA tubes. Collaborator samples were shipped for TCRbeta analysis as frozen whole blood, isolated PBMCs, or DNA extracted from either sample type. The immunoSEQ Assay, a bias-controlled multiplex PCR, was used to amplify TCRbeta CDR3 regions from genomic DNA. Concerning the study's data processing: Nucleated cell counts per sample were estimated from amplification of reference gene primers within the assay. To quantify the absolute abundance of each unique TCRbeta CDR3 rearrangement, sequence reads were collapsed and filtered. For each sample, productive Simpson clonality was calculated as the square root of Simpson's diversity index over productive rearrangements. As stored in TCRdb, this immuneACCESS dataset retains in-frame rearrangements with V and J assigned. A fraction of the clones does not appear; measured against another copy, unresolved V genes explain less than half of the discrepancy, and the remainder lacks a known reason. The D gene and trimming were derived from the DNA, and the V and J assignments and clone size from that table. A total of a few hundred thousand clones appear in this sample, about 90% of them only once. The leading ten clones occupy about 1% of the sample.

This clonotype was sampled from a middle-aged woman with COVID-19, enrolled during active disease. The source material was peripheral blood. Here the chain combines TRBV28 and TRBJ2-7; TRBD1 might be the D gene, on 6 matching bases. The CDR3 protein is CASSLPRDNYEQYF. The nucleotide sequence reads as follows: TGTGCCAGCAGTTTACCCCGGGACAACTACGAGCAGTACTTC.